These T cell receptor beta chains were read from a single sample in a study of shared clonotypes between healthy human individuals. Produced via immunoSEQ multiplex PCR; TCRdb's table is partial and in-frame only. The table has nearly 2 million clones, about 94% seen once. The specimen was naive CD8+ T cells sorted from blood. These receptors all come from a man aged 18-30 years in good health. The CDR3 runs from the conserved cysteine through the conserved F or W. A D gene is named only where the DNA matches it firmly. Some rows mark clone size as missing; the rest say once, few, many or name a class of expanded clone.

D gene: .; clone size: .; J gene: TRBJ1-4; V gene: TRBV27; CDR3 protein: CASSGQWPFNEKLFF; CDR3 DNA: TGTGCCAGCAGTGGACAGTGGCCTTTTAATGAAAAACTGTTTTTT
D gene: .; clone size: .; J gene: TRBJ2-3; V gene: TRBV6-5; CDR3 protein: CASSYEAFGDPDTQYF; CDR3 DNA: TGTGCCAGCAGCTACGAGGCATTTGGGGACCCAGATACGCAGTATTTT
D gene: .; clone size: .; J gene: TRBJ1-1; V gene: TRBV19; CDR3 protein: CASSIRGTEAFF; CDR3 DNA: TGTGCCAGTAGTATTCGAGGTACTGAAGCTTTCTTT
D gene: .; clone size: .; J gene: TRBJ2-6; V gene: TRBV6-1; CDR3 protein: CASSEAWGGANVLTF; CDR3 DNA: TGTGCCAGCAGTGAAGCGTGGGGTGGGGCCAACGTCCTGACTTTC
D gene: TRBD2; clone size: .; J gene: TRBJ2-3; V gene: TRBV13; CDR3 protein: CASSWERLAGGPDTQYF; CDR3 DNA: TGTGCCAGCAGCTGGGAAAGACTAGCGGGGGGGCCAGATACGCAGTATTTT
D gene: .; clone size: .; J gene: TRBJ2-7; V gene: TRBV6-5; CDR3 protein: CASSGDRGGYEQYF; CDR3 DNA: TGTGCCAGCAGTGGCGACAGGGGAGGGTACGAGCAGTACTTC
D gene: .; clone size: .; J gene: TRBJ2-3; V gene: TRBV27; CDR3 protein: CASSLYFTADTQYF; CDR3 DNA: TGTGCCAGCAGTTTATATTTTACGGCGGATACGCAGTATTTT
D gene: TRBD1; clone size: .; J gene: TRBJ2-5; V gene: TRBV25-1; CDR3 protein: CASSEYIGTGEETQYF; CDR3 DNA: TGTGCCAGCAGTGAATATATAGGGACAGGGGAAGAGACCCAGTACTTC
D gene: TRBD2; clone size: .; J gene: TRBJ2-2; V gene: TRBV11-3; CDR3 protein: CASSLAGALNTGELFF; CDR3 DNA: TGTGCCAGCAGCCTAGCGGGGGCCCTAAACACCGGGGAGCTGTTTTTT
D gene: TRBD1; clone size: .; J gene: TRBJ2-7; V gene: TRBV29-1; CDR3 protein: CSVLTGRSYEQYF; CDR3 DNA: TGCAGCGTTCTGACAGGGCGATCCTACGAGCAGTACTTC
D gene: TRBD2; clone size: .; J gene: TRBJ2-7; V gene: TRBV6-5; CDR3 protein: CASSSGLAGGGEQYF; CDR3 DNA: TGTGCCAGCAGTTCCGGACTAGCGGGAGGGGGCGAGCAGTACTTC
D gene: .; clone size: .; J gene: TRBJ2-3; V gene: TRBV19; CDR3 protein: CASSIMGAGTDTQYF; CDR3 DNA: TGTGCCAGTAGTATCATGGGGGCAGGGACAGATACGCAGTATTTT
D gene: .; clone size: .; J gene: TRBJ2-1; V gene: TRBV11-2; CDR3 protein: CASSLGFPNEQFF; CDR3 DNA: TGTGCCAGCAGCTTAGGATTCCCTAATGAGCAGTTCTTC
D gene: TRBD1; clone size: .; J gene: TRBJ1-2; V gene: TRBV4-1; CDR3 protein: CASSGRDSQLSKGYTF; CDR3 DNA: TGCGCCAGCAGCGGGCGGGACAGCCAGTTATCTAAGGGCTACACCTTC
D gene: .; clone size: .; J gene: TRBJ2-2; V gene: TRBV11-2; CDR3 protein: CASSPVGVVNTGELFF; CDR3 DNA: TGTGCCAGCAGCCCTGTCGGGGTAGTGAACACCGGGGAGCTGTTTTTT
D gene: .; clone size: .; J gene: TRBJ2-7; V gene: TRBV19; CDR3 protein: CASSLAGPYEQYF; CDR3 DNA: TGTGCCAGTAGCTTGGCAGGGCCCTACGAGCAGTACTTC
D gene: .; clone size: .; J gene: TRBJ2-2; V gene: TRBV6-5; CDR3 protein: CASSPVGRAGELFF; CDR3 DNA: TGTGCCAGCAGCCCCGTAGGGCGGGCCGGGGAGCTGTTTTTT
D gene: TRBD2; clone size: .; J gene: TRBJ2-7; V gene: TRBV4-1; CDR3 protein: CASTTSPGTTGEQYF; CDR3 DNA: TGCGCCAGCACCACGTCCCCGGGGACTACGGGCGAGCAGTACTTC
D gene: .; clone size: .; J gene: TRBJ2-5; V gene: TRBV5-4; CDR3 protein: CASSPTGSQETQYF; CDR3 DNA: TGTGCCAGCAGCCCAACAGGGAGCCAAGAGACCCAGTACTTC
D gene: TRBD2; clone size: .; J gene: TRBJ2-3; V gene: TRBV27; CDR3 protein: CASRASGLLNTDTQYF; CDR3 DNA: TGTGCCAGCAGGGCTAGCGGACTTCTTAACACAGATACGCAGTATTTT
D gene: TRBD1; clone size: .; J gene: TRBJ2-7; V gene: TRBV27; CDR3 protein: CASSYHRGQGYEQYF; CDR3 DNA: TGTGCCAGCAGTTACCACCGCGGACAGGGCTACGAGCAGTACTTC
D gene: .; clone size: .; J gene: TRBJ1-2; V gene: TRBV7-8; CDR3 protein: CASSSSYGYTF; CDR3 DNA: TGTGCCAGCAGCTCCAGCTATGGCTACACCTTC
D gene: .; clone size: .; J gene: TRBJ2-2; V gene: TRBV6-5; CDR3 protein: CASSYVASNTGELFF; CDR3 DNA: TGTGCCAGCAGTTACGTAGCCTCGAACACCGGGGAGCTGTTTTTT
D gene: .; clone size: .; J gene: TRBJ2-3; V gene: TRBV6-5; CDR3 protein: CASSYSSVGGRDTQYF; CDR3 DNA: TGTGCCAGCAGTTACTCGTCGGTCGGGGGTAGAGATACGCAGTATTTT
D gene: .; clone size: .; J gene: TRBJ1-1; V gene: TRBV6-1; CDR3 protein: CASSEGWNPTEAFF; CDR3 DNA: TGTGCCAGCAGTGAAGGTTGGAATCCTACTGAAGCTTTCTTT
D gene: TRBD2; clone size: .; J gene: TRBJ2-7; V gene: TRBV4-1; CDR3 protein: CASSPSKAGYEQYF; CDR3 DNA: TGCGCCAGCAGCCCCTCCAAAGCGGGGTACGAGCAGTACTTC
D gene: .; clone size: .; J gene: TRBJ1-4; V gene: TRBV9; CDR3 protein: CASSDATNEKLFF; CDR3 DNA: TGTGCCAGCAGTGACGCAACTAATGAAAAACTGTTTTTT
D gene: TRBD1; clone size: .; J gene: TRBJ2-7; V gene: TRBV7-6; CDR3 protein: CASSLAIGQGYEQYF; CDR3 DNA: TGTGCCAGCAGCCTAGCGATAGGACAGGGCTACGAGCAGTACTTC
D gene: TRBD1; clone size: .; J gene: TRBJ1-2; V gene: TRBV13; CDR3 protein: CASSPGTGAYGYTF; CDR3 DNA: TGTGCCAGCAGCCCCGGGACAGGGGCGTATGGCTACACCTTC
D gene: .; clone size: .; J gene: TRBJ2-1; V gene: TRBV10-3; CDR3 protein: CAISDRTEYNEQFF; CDR3 DNA: TGTGCCATCAGTGACCGGACAGAGTACAATGAGCAGTTCTTC
D gene: TRBD2; clone size: .; J gene: TRBJ2-1; V gene: TRBV4-1; CDR3 protein: CASSFTSGPYNEQFF; CDR3 DNA: TGCGCCAGCAGCTTTACTAGCGGGCCCTACAATGAGCAGTTCTTC
D gene: TRBD1; clone size: .; J gene: TRBJ2-5; V gene: TRBV5-6; CDR3 protein: CASSSDRGHQETQYF; CDR3 DNA: TGTGCCAGCAGCTCGGACAGGGGCCACCAAGAGACCCAGTACTTC
D gene: TRBD2; clone size: .; J gene: TRBJ2-5; V gene: TRBV5-1; CDR3 protein: CASSLGLAGLVQETQYF; CDR3 DNA: TGCGCCAGCAGCCTGGGACTAGCGGGGTTGGTACAAGAGACCCAGTACTTC
D gene: TRBD1; clone size: .; J gene: TRBJ2-5; V gene: TRBV7-9; CDR3 protein: CASGYGQGAPETQYF; CDR3 DNA: TGTGCCAGCGGCTATGGACAGGGGGCCCCAGAGACCCAGTACTTC
D gene: TRBD1; clone size: .; J gene: TRBJ1-6; V gene: TRBV7-2; CDR3 protein: CASSSGTGNSPLHF; CDR3 DNA: TGTGCCAGCAGCTCCGGGACAGGGAATTCACCCCTCCACTTT
D gene: .; clone size: .; J gene: TRBJ2-2; V gene: TRBV13; CDR3 protein: CASSLDLRETTGELFF; CDR3 DNA: TGTGCCAGCAGCTTAGATCTGAGGGAGACCACCGGGGAGCTGTTTTTT
D gene: TRBD2; clone size: .; J gene: TRBJ2-1; V gene: TRBV15; CDR3 protein: CATSRDFSSGRQNEQFF; CDR3 DNA: TGTGCCACCAGCAGAGATTTTTCTAGCGGGAGGCAGAATGAGCAGTTCTTC
D gene: .; clone size: .; J gene: TRBJ2-7; V gene: TRBV12-2; CDR3 protein: CASRPPGLVPYEQYF; CDR3 DNA: TGTGCAAGTCGCCCCCCGGGACTAGTTCCTTACGAGCAGTACTTC
D gene: .; clone size: .; J gene: TRBJ2-7; V gene: TRBV10-2; CDR3 protein: CASSEGAWQYF; CDR3 DNA: TGCGCCAGCAGTGAGGGGGCATGGCAGTACTTC
D gene: .; clone size: once; J gene: TRBJ2-2; V gene: TRBV9; CDR3 protein: CASSVELTGELFF; CDR3 DNA: TGTGCCAGCAGCGTAGAGTTAACCGGGGAGCTGTTTTTT
D gene: TRBD1; clone size: .; J gene: TRBJ2-7; V gene: TRBV29-1; CDR3 protein: CSVGQGITYEQYF; CDR3 DNA: TGCAGCGTCGGACAGGGTATCACCTACGAGCAGTACTTC
D gene: .; clone size: .; J gene: TRBJ2-1; V gene: TRBV10-2; CDR3 protein: CASTWDSAEQFF; CDR3 DNA: TGCGCCAGCACTTGGGACTCGGCTGAGCAGTTCTTC
D gene: TRBD1; clone size: .; J gene: TRBJ1-1; V gene: TRBV4-3; CDR3 protein: CASSPTSSGTVYDYIEAFF; CDR3 DNA: TGCGCCAGCAGCCCTACATCCTCCGGGACAGTTTACGATTATATTGAAGCTTTCTTT
D gene: .; clone size: .; J gene: TRBJ1-2; V gene: TRBV12-5; CDR3 protein: CASGLARDTSPTNYGYTF; CDR3 DNA: TGTGCTAGTGGTTTGGCCCGGGACACTAGTCCAACTAACTATGGCTACACCTTC
D gene: .; clone size: .; J gene: TRBJ1-1; V gene: TRBV2; CDR3 protein: CASTFTGGNTEAFF; CDR3 DNA: TGTGCCAGCACCTTTACTGGGGGAAACACTGAAGCTTTCTTT
D gene: TRBD2; clone size: .; J gene: TRBJ2-5; V gene: TRBV7-9; CDR3 protein: CASSDPLAEETQYF; CDR3 DNA: TGTGCCAGCAGCGACCCTCTAGCGGAAGAGACCCAGTACTTC
D gene: TRBD2; clone size: .; J gene: TRBJ2-3; V gene: TRBV11-2; CDR3 protein: CASSTPAGGAPDTQYF; CDR3 DNA: TGTGCCAGCAGCACCCCCGCGGGGGGCGCCCCGGATACGCAGTATTTT
D gene: .; clone size: .; J gene: TRBJ1-5; V gene: TRBV1; CDR3 protein: CTSSRRDRGMNQPQHF; CDR3 DNA: TGCACCAGCAGCCGAAGGGACAGGGGGATGAATCAGCCCCAGCATTTT
D gene: .; clone size: .; J gene: TRBJ1-1; V gene: TRBV13; CDR3 protein: CASSSGGLGWDTEAFF; CDR3 DNA: TGTGCCAGCAGCTCCGGGGGGCTCGGTTGGGACACTGAAGCTTTCTTT
D gene: TRBD1; clone size: .; J gene: TRBJ1-1; V gene: TRBV28; CDR3 protein: CASSLGDSNTEAFF; CDR3 DNA: TGTGCCAGCAGTTTGGGGGACAGCAACACTGAAGCTTTCTTT
D gene: .; clone size: .; J gene: TRBJ2-2; V gene: TRBV19; CDR3 protein: CASHGYRVNTGELFF; CDR3 DNA: TGTGCCAGTCACGGATACAGGGTCAACACCGGGGAGCTGTTTTTT
D gene: TRBD2; clone size: .; J gene: TRBJ2-1; V gene: TRBV7-8; CDR3 protein: CASSLEGASGSVEQFF; CDR3 DNA: TGTGCCAGCAGCTTAGAAGGTGCTAGCGGGAGCGTTGAGCAGTTCTTC
D gene: TRBD1; clone size: .; J gene: TRBJ2-5; V gene: TRBV5-1; CDR3 protein: CASSFRTGGAETQYF; CDR3 DNA: TGCGCCAGCAGCTTTAGGACAGGGGGCGCAGAGACCCAGTACTTC
D gene: .; clone size: once; J gene: TRBJ1-5; V gene: TRBV7-9; CDR3 protein: CASSARSNQPQHF; CDR3 DNA: TGTGCCAGCAGCGCCAGAAGCAATCAGCCCCAGCATTTT
D gene: .; clone size: .; J gene: TRBJ2-2; V gene: TRBV19; CDR3 protein: CASSMDGNGELFF; CDR3 DNA: TGTGCCAGTAGTATGGACGGCAACGGGGAGCTGTTTTTT
D gene: .; clone size: .; J gene: TRBJ2-3; V gene: TRBV9; CDR3 protein: CASSVGGGPGTDTQYF; CDR3 DNA: TGTGCCAGCAGCGTAGGTGGGGGGCCAGGTACAGATACGCAGTATTTT
D gene: TRBD1; clone size: .; J gene: TRBJ1-1; V gene: TRBV28; CDR3 protein: CASSPEGQGDTEAFF; CDR3 DNA: TGTGCCAGCAGTCCAGAGGGACAGGGGGACACTGAAGCTTTCTTT
D gene: .; clone size: .; J gene: TRBJ2-3; V gene: TRBV11-2; CDR3 protein: CASSSPWPDKGDTQYF; CDR3 DNA: TGTGCCAGCAGCTCCCCGTGGCCCGACAAGGGAGATACGCAGTATTTT
D gene: .; clone size: .; J gene: TRBJ2-2; V gene: TRBV10-2; CDR3 protein: CASSEWTGELFF; CDR3 DNA: TGCGCCAGCAGTGAGTGGACCGGGGAGCTGTTTTTT